The 19 T cell receptor beta chains below come from one sample, sequenced in a study of Ad26.COV2.S vaccination and SARS-CoV-2 variants. The data were produced by immunoSEQ multiplex PCR, yet TCRdb's version contains in-frame clones alone and is incomplete. The table lists roughly 500,000 clones, approximately 88% of them singletons. Indicated treatment: roughly 18 received Ad26.COV2.S at low or high dose, single or two shots; 5 received placebo; per-sample allocation not given. Sampling occurred on day 63 after the first vaccine or placebo injection. Sample: peripheral blood, taken in a trial of Ad26.COV2.S vaccine versus placebo. Source of these receptors: a person aged 18 to 59 who received the Ad26.COV2.S COVID-19 vaccine or a placebo.

This clone has just one count. The chain couples TRBV5-4 to TRBJ2-1; D may correspond to TRBD1 or TRBD2 (5 bases each). CDR3 length equals 12 residues. CDR1 is SGHNT, CDR2 YYREEE, per germline (reference sequence). The V end was cut by 7 bases, the J end by 7 bases, with 12 bases between. CDR3 in amino acids: CASAGPGNEQFF. For the CDR3, the DNA is TGTGCCAGCGCAGGGCCGGGAAATGAGCAGTTCTTC.

The chain uses TRBV7-2 and TRBJ1-2; no firm D call. This CDR3 spans 13 amino acids. The V gene's germline CDR1 is SGHTA and CDR2 FQGNSA. The V gene lost 4 bases and the J gene lost 4 bases, with 10 bases spanning the gap. For the CDR3, the DNA is TGTGCCAGCAGCTCCTCGCAGTTCTATGGCTACACCTTC. As protein: CASSSSQFYGYTF. Full variable domain (rest looked up from reference TRBV7-2 and TRBJ1-2): GAGVSQSPSNKVTEKGKDVELRCDPISGHTALYWYRQSLGQGLEFLIYFQGNSAPDKSGLPSDRFSAERTGGSVSTLTIQRTQQEDSAVYLCASSSSQFYGYTFGSGTRLTVV.

The chain is built from TRBV7-3 and TRBJ2-1; TRBD2 is a possible D gene (6 bases). CDR1 and CDR2 from the germline V gene are SGHTA and FQGTGA. The CDR3 is made up of 13 amino acids. The germline V and J ends were trimmed by 5 bases and 15 bases, with 20 bases remaining between them. CDR3 region: CASSPHPGLDLFF. Here the CDR3 DNA reads TGTGCCAGCAGCCCGCATCCGGGACTGGATTTGTTCTTC.

The V gene is TRBV29-1, the J gene TRBJ1-2; D ambiguous. Germline V gives CDR1 SQVTM, CDR2 ANQGSEA. V lost 1 base, J lost 2 bases, and 14 bases lay in between. There are 15 residues in the CDR3. This CDR3 reads CSVEGFPDRNYGYTF. The CDR3 nucleotides are TGCAGCGTTGAAGGTTTCCCGGACCGAAACTATGGCTACACCTTC.

The chain combines TRBV18 with TRBJ2-1, with D uncertain. CDR3 size: 14 residues. The germline CDR1 and CDR2 sequences are KGHSH and LQKENI. V lost 3 bases, J lost 0 bases, and 6 bases lay in between. Written as DNA, the CDR3 is TGTGCCAGCTCACCCGCTATCTCCTACAATGAGCAGTTCTTC. Its translation: CASSPAISYNEQFF.

This rearrangement joins TRBV27 to TRBJ1-2; 9 nucleotides line up with TRBD1. The V segment lost 0 bases and the J segment 4 bases; nucleotides outside the gene matches: 6. The CDR3 has 16 amino acids. CDR1 MNHEY and CDR2 SMNVEV come from the germline V gene (reference sequence). CDR3 bases: TGTGCCAGCAGTTTATCCAGGACAGGGGAGATCTATGGCTACACCTTC. Encoded protein: CASSLSRTGEIYGYTF.

The chain employs TRBV5-1 and TRBJ2-3; maybe TRBD2 (7 bases). The ends were cut back, 7 bases at V and 2 bases at J, with 20 bases in the middle. CDR1 and CDR2 (germline): SGHRS, YFSETQ. The CDR3 runs to 16 residues. The CDR3 loop is CASASSGGPVTDTQYF. CDR3 sequence (DNA): TGCGCCAGCGCGTCGTCCGGGGGGCCGGTCACAGATACGCAGTATTTT.

The chain links TRBV19 to TRBJ1-4, with D perhaps matching TRBD1 (5 bases). The V gene lost 5 bases and the J gene lost 7 bases, with 20 bases spanning the gap. The germline CDR1 and CDR2 sequences are LNHDA and SQIVND (reference sequence). This CDR3 is 16 amino acids long. This chain's CDR3 is CASSGARGPEGEKLFF. In DNA form, the CDR3 reads TGTGCCAGTAGTGGGGCGCGGGGCCCGGAGGGTGAAAAACTGTTTTTT.

V usage is TRBV28 and J usage is TRBJ1-5; 11 nucleotides agree with TRBD1. V lost 6 bases, J lost 3 bases, and 7 bases stayed unmatched. The V gene's germline CDR1 is MDHEN and CDR2 SYDVKM. CDR3 size: 16 residues. The CDR3 nucleotides are TGTGCCAGCAGCCCGGGGACAGGGGGTCCCAATCAGCCCCAGCATTTT. It yields the protein CASSPGTGGPNQPQHF.

This clone was detected a few times. The sample has other DNA sequences that encode this CDR3 too. The chain employs TRBV2 and TRBJ2-7; D is possibly TRBD1 (6 bases). Germline V gives CDR1 SNHLY, CDR2 FYNNEI. Trimming removed 5 bases from V and 0 bases from J, with 8 bases in between. There are 13 residues in the CDR3. As DNA, the CDR3 is TGTGCCAGCAGTACAGGGAGCTCCTACGAGCAGTACTTC. As protein: CASSTGSSYEQYF.

The chain couples TRBV7-9 to TRBJ2-1; D possibly corresponds to TRBD2 (7 bases). The CDR3 extends over 15 amino acids. The germline V gene has CDR1 SEHNR and CDR2 FQNEAQ (reference sequence). Between the trimmed V and J ends, which lost 7 bases and 5 bases, there was a span of 18 bases. The CDR3 region is CASTTRGGSNNEQFF. Written as DNA, the CDR3 is TGTGCCAGCACCACTAGGGGGGGCTCTAACAATGAGCAGTTCTTC.

The V gene is TRBV7-6, the J gene TRBJ2-1; the D gene is possibly TRBD2 (7 bases). Per germline, CDR1 SGHVS and CDR2 FNYEAQ. CDR3 size: 13 residues. V lost 2 bases and J 12 bases, leaving 14 bases between the germline ends. The CDR3 is CASSLSGGGTQFF. Written as DNA, the CDR3 is TGTGCCAGCAGCTTATCGGGGGGCGGGACGCAGTTCTTC.

This clone was counted a single time. The chain uses TRBV7-2 and TRBJ1-5; no firm D call. V was cut by 5 bases and J by 2 bases, with 13 bases left in between. The length of the CDR3 is 15 residues. Germline assignment: CDR1 SGHTA and CDR2 FQGNSA. The CDR3 coding sequence is TGTGCCAGCAGCCCGGATGGGCGCGGCAATCAGCCCCAGCATTTT. This translates into CASSPDGRGNQPQHF.

The chain has TRBV5-4 and TRBJ1-1; D may be TRBD1 (5 bases). Germline V gene lookup returns CDR1 SGHNT and CDR2 YYREEE (reference sequence). The CDR3 contains 15 residues. The V gene lost 5 bases and the J gene lost 0 bases, with 14 bases spanning the gap. CDR3 in DNA: TGTGCCAGCAGTAAGACAGTTATTATGAACACTGAAGCTTTCTTT. This sequence encodes CASSKTVIMNTEAFF.

The rearrangement uses TRBV6-2 or TRBV6-3 and TRBJ1-1; D is unresolved. Germline CDR1 MNHEY, CDR2 SVGEGT. The CDR3 is made up of 15 amino acids. The V end lost 6 bases, the J end lost 7 bases, and 21 bases lay between the germline ends. CDR3 sequence: CASSLDTGSRIEAFF. Written as DNA, the CDR3 is TGTGCCAGCAGCCTCGACACGGGCTCCCGAATTGAAGCTTTCTTT.

V and J are TRBV7-8 and TRBJ2-2, with TRBD2 as a possible D gene (5 bases). V was trimmed by 7 bases and J by 2 bases, leaving 14 bases between them. This CDR3 is built from 15 residues. Germline loops: CDR1 SGHVS, CDR2 FQNEAQ. CDR3 DNA sequence: TGTGCCAGCACCCCAAGGCGGGTAAACACCGGGGAGCTGTTTTTT. Its translation is CASTPRRVNTGELFF.

The rearrangement links TRBV28 to TRBJ1-2, with D maybe TRBD1 (6 bases). Between the trimmed V and J ends, which lost 1 base and 4 bases, there was a span of 13 bases. The CDR3 has 15 residues. CDR1 MDHEN and CDR2 SYDVKM come from the germline V gene. CDR3 amino acids: CASSLYSGQIYGYTF. The CDR3 DNA reads as TGTGCCAGCAGTTTATACTCTGGACAGATCTATGGCTACACCTTC.

The rearrangement links TRBV7-3 to TRBJ1-2, with D unclear. Trimming left V 2 bases short and J 4 bases short, with 11 bases between. Germline V gives CDR1 SGHTA, CDR2 FQGTGA. This CDR3 contains 14 residues. The CDR3 loop is CASSLDGRLYGYTF. CDR3 DNA: TGTGCCAGCAGCTTAGACGGGAGGCTCTATGGCTACACCTTC.

The genes are TRBV25-1 and TRBJ1-2; D uncertain. The CDR3 extends over 13 amino acids. Trimming cost V 4 bases and J 5 bases, with 11 bases left between them. Germline V gives CDR1 MGHDK, CDR2 SYGVNS. The CDR3 DNA reads TGTGCCAGCAGTGCCGGAGGAAGATATGGCTACACCTTC. It translates to CASSAGGRYGYTF.